This TCR delta chain was sequenced during a study of gamma-delta T cells after stem cell transplantation. CDR3 length equals 17 residues. Per the germline V gene, CDR1 is GEAIGNYY and CDR2 is EKD. TCRdb reapplied CATT to the RT-PCR reads. The sample lists hundreds of delta-chain clones, more than 8% occurring once. This clone was seen more than once but under ten times. A far larger clone is just one base off, so this is likely a read error. This sample includes further DNA sequences coding for the same CDR3. The clonotype comes from a human donor. It is not recorded whose cells these are; they may come from a transplant donor. The sequenced sample consisted of gamma-delta T cells. The gene calls are TRDV2 and TRDJ1; 12 nucleotides match TRDD3. CDR3 region: CACDTVSGGYATDKLIF. The CDR3 DNA reads TGTGCCTGCGACACCGTCTCTGGGGGATACGCGACCGATAAACTCATCTTT.